This T cell receptor (beta chain) was documented in a study of cytomegalovirus exposure and HLA in healthy donors. On the study more broadly: An analysis done earlier identified 117 million unique TCR beta sequences from about 179 million T cells. Broader study findings: Researchers reported in a later analysis that common viral pathogens appeared linked to several top clusters. A later analysis reportedly identified an Asian-associated ancestry cluster as carrying fewer N-insertions than the roughly 670-donor mean.

Comments on this clone: Its antigen is not known.

The PCR used 60 Vbeta and 13 Jbeta primers. Here immunoSEQ multiplex PCR was the method, and the copy in TCRdb shows in-frame clones only, minus some. Seen in this sample are about 48,000 clones; the ten most common clones hold around 2%. This CDR3 has 15 residues. Germline lookup yields CDR1 MNHNS and CDR2 SASEGT. J gave up 3 bases and V 1 base, and 4 bases lay outside the gene matches. Specimen: PBMCs. This receptor was identified in a woman aged 40 to 55 in good health and CMV-seronegative. The V and J genes are TRBV6-1 and TRBJ1-2; TRBD1 matches 8 bases. CDR3 residues: CASSEGQGAYYGYTF. The CDR3 coding sequence is TGTGCCAGCAGTGAAGGGCAGGGGGCCTACTATGGCTACACCTTC.